This T cell receptor beta chain was captured by sequencing in a study of blood T cell repertoires in COVID-19 (TCRdb year 2020). The study in broad terms: Collaborator samples came from the United States, Italy and Spain and covered acute and convalescent phases of COVID-19. Where HLA class I and class II types were available, the types were taken from metadata supplied by the sample provider, not from assay-based typing. The material from the prospective study consisted of cDNA or gDNA derived from T cells, B-cell-depleted T cells, or PBMCs. A de-identified subject ID, COVID-19 status, age in years and sex were almost always included in the sample metadata. The dataset comprised deeply sampled blood TCRbeta repertoires from subjects exposed to, actively infected with, or recovered from COVID-19. Samples came from the ongoing ImmuneRACE study (first 160 participants) plus 1,254 subjects from 6 global collaborators. The repertoires were released in a freely available public database intended as a resource for research on the immune response to SARS-CoV-2.

Participants in the prospective study were enrolled through a virtual design, were aged roughly 18 to 90 years, and lived in approximately 24 United States geographic areas. In the prospective study, cohorts were assigned on the basis of participant-reported clinical history obtained from a screening survey and a study questionnaire. In the prospective study, whole blood, serum and a nasopharyngeal or oropharyngeal swab were collected from each participant by mobile phlebotomists. Over a roughly 2-month period, participants in the prospective study had the option of providing additional blood draws and questionnaires. Prospective study blood samples were shipped either frozen or at room temperature before DNA extraction. What the work shows at the level of the full study, not this receptor alone: How much clinical and demographic metadata was included differed by source and by participant, and the metadata was provided uncurated.

TCRbeta CDR3 regions were amplified from genomic DNA using the immunoSEQ Assay, a bias-controlled multiplex PCR. Under the source paper's analysis protocol: Nucleated cell counts per sample were estimated from amplification of reference gene primers within the assay. To quantify the absolute abundance of each unique TCRbeta CDR3 rearrangement, sequence reads were collapsed and filtered. For each sample, productive Simpson clonality was calculated by taking the square root of Simpson's diversity index across productive rearrangements. In its TCRdb copy, this immuneACCESS table keeps in-frame sequences only and misses some clones. Where compared with another copy, unresolved V genes explain less than half of these, and the others have no known cause. V and J calls and clone size follow that table, whereas D and trimming were derived from the DNA. The sample data list roughly 430,000 clones, and roughly 87% of these were observed just once. Roughly 2% of the sample is taken by the ten largest.

Based on the germline V gene (reference sequence), the CDR1 and CDR2 sequences are MNHNY and SVGAGI. V drops 2 bases and J drops 12 bases, leaving 13 bases in between. The CDR3 measures 13 amino acids from cysteine to phenylalanine. Here the CDR3 DNA is all that survives: 39 bases in frame from base 1. To note about this clone: Its antigen specificity is not known. The sample holds no much larger clone one base away, and base qualities are not on file.

This TCR was recovered from a woman between 40 and 55 years old with acute COVID-19. The rearrangement combines TRBV6-6 with TRBJ1-4, and the D gene may be TRBD1, 5 bases matching. Material: PBMCs or T cells enriched from blood (not recorded which). For the CDR3, the sequence is CASSYVREEQLFF. Read as DNA, the sequence is TGTGCCAGCAGTTACGTCAGGGAAGAACAACTGTTTTTT.